The rows below give T cell receptor beta chains drawn from one sample of a study of early T cells in non-severe SARS-CoV-2 infection. TCRdb ran MiXCR on the 5' RACE reads and lists one entry per CDR3 protein. Of about 52,000 distinct CDR3 sequences detected, approximately 10% appear once; the ten largest clones hold approximately 13%. Source material: whole blood. The origin of the receptors is an adult who was a healthcare worker with PCR-confirmed SARS-CoV-2 infection or an uninfected control (not recorded which). Each CDR3 is given with its conserved first and last residue. A D gene is named only where the DNA matches it firmly. Part of the rows lack a size; the others show once, few, many or a class for expanded clones.

size	D	V	J	DNA	CDR3
few	NA	TRBV29-1	TRBJ1-3	TGCAGCGTTGAATTGTTTGCCGGAAACACCATATATTTT	CSVELFAGNTIYF
few	NA	TRBV6-2/TRBV6-3	TRBJ1-2	TGTGCCAGCAAAGGTCTCTCCTGGGGTCATGGCTACACCTTC	CASKGLSWGHGYTF
many	NA	TRBV27	TRBJ2-7	TGTGCCAGCGGAAGAACCCCCTCCTACGAGCAGTACTTC	CASGRTPSYEQYF
NA	NA	TRBV20-1	TRBJ2-5	TGCAGTGCTAGAGATCGGGGAATCCAAGAGACCCAGTACTTC	CSARDRGIQETQYF
NA	NA	TRBV4-1	TRBJ1-4	TGCGCCAGCAGCCAAGATGACAAGGCCCTTGGGAAACTGTTTTTT	CASSQDDKALGKLFF
many	NA	TRBV6-6	TRBJ1-5	TGTGCCAGCAGTGGACAAGCCAATCAGCCCCAGCATTTT	CASSGQANQPQHF
NA	NA	TRBV18	TRBJ1-5	TGTGCCAGCTCAACTAGGGGCTTCAATCAGCCCCAGCATTTT	CASSTRGFNQPQHF
NA	NA	TRBV6-2/TRBV6-3	TRBJ1-1	TGTGCCAGCAGTTTTTCATGGAACACTGAAGCTTTCTTT	CASSFSWNTEAFF
many	NA	TRBV11-2	TRBJ2-3	TGTGCCAGCAGCTTAAGGGGCGGAGATACGCAGTATTTT	CASSLRGGDTQYF
few	NA	TRBV27	TRBJ2-7	TGTGCCAGCAGCTTGGGCGGGTGGGGGACCGCCTACGAGCAGTACTTC	CASSLGGWGTAYEQYF
many	TRBD2	TRBV6-2/TRBV6-3	TRBJ2-1	TGTGCCAGCAGGGCTAGCGGGAGGAATGAGCAGTTCTTC	CASRASGRNEQFF
NA	TRBD2	TRBV10-3	TRBJ2-5	TGTGCCATCAGGGGGGGGACTCAGCAAGAGACCCAGTACTTC	CAIRGGTQQETQYF
few	NA	TRBV20-1	TRBJ1-5	TGCAGTGCTACCTCAGGGGTAGGGCAGCCCCAGCATTTT	CSATSGVGQPQHF
NA	NA	TRBV7-3	TRBJ2-3	TGTGCCAGCAGCTTTAGCGACACAGATACGCAGTATTTT	CASSFSDTDTQYF
NA	NA	TRBV6-5	TRBJ2-7	TGTGCCAGCAGAAGAGAGGGGGGGAGCTCCTACGAGCAGTACTTC	CASRREGGSSYEQYF
few	NA	TRBV28	TRBJ1-5	TGTGCCAGCAGGCACCAGGGGCCCCAGCATTTT	CASRHQGPQHF
NA	NA	TRBV28	TRBJ1-2	TGTGCCAGCAGTATTGGTGGGGCGCCCGGCTACACCTTC	CASSIGGAPGYTF
NA	NA	TRBV29-1	TRBJ1-1	TGCAGCGTTGCACCAGGGCTTGAAGCTTTCTTT	CSVAPGLEAFF
many	TRBD1	TRBV29-1	TRBJ1-1	TGCAGCGTCCCAAGGGACAGGGGAATGGGTATGAACACTGAAGCTTTCTTT	CSVPRDRGMGMNTEAFF
NA	NA	TRBV2	TRBJ2-7	TGTGCCTGCCGGGGCGGTTACGAGCAGTACTTC	CACRGGYEQYF
many	NA	TRBV29-1	TRBJ1-1	TGCAGCGTTGGAGAAGAGGGTACTGAAGCTTTCTTT	CSVGEEGTEAFF
few	NA	TRBV7-2	TRBJ1-6	TGTGCCAGCAGCTTAGATCTGGACGTAGCTAATTCACCCCTCCACTTT	CASSLDLDVANSPLHF
many	NA	TRBV7-2	TRBJ2-6	TGTGCCACCCAACCGGGACTTACTAGCTCTGGGGCCAACGTCCTGACTTTC	CATQPGLTSSGANVLTF
many	NA	TRBV18	TRBJ1-2	TGTGCCAGCTCACCAATTAAGTTACCCTCAGGCGGCTACACCTTC	CASSPIKLPSGGYTF
NA	NA	TRBV7-6	TRBJ2-2	TGTGCCAGCAGCTTCGATGAGTTCTCGACCAACCCGGACACCGGGGAGCTGTTTTTT	CASSFDEFSTNPDTGELFF
many	TRBD1	TRBV25-1	TRBJ2-4	TGTGCCAGCAGCTTAGGGGGCGCAGGCAAAAACATTCAGTACTTC	CASSLGGAGKNIQYF
few	TRBD2	TRBV7-2	TRBJ2-2	TGTGCCAGCAGCTTACTCCCGGGACTAGCGGGGAGGAACACCGGGGAGCTGTTTTTT	CASSLLPGLAGRNTGELFF
NA	NA	TRBV20-1	TRBJ1-5	TGCAGTGCTAGAGACGGACCTCAGGGGATCCAGCATTTT	CSARDGPQGIQHF
many	NA	TRBV13	TRBJ1-5	TGTGCCAGCAGCGTGGGGACCGGTCCAGGGCAGCCCCAGCATTTT	CASSVGTGPGQPQHF
many	TRBD2	TRBV7-2	TRBJ2-7	TGTGCCAGCAGCCTCGGACTAGACTCCTACGAGCAGTACTTC	CASSLGLDSYEQYF
few	TRBD1	TRBV29-1	TRBJ2-1	TGCAGCGTTCGGGCTGAGGACAGGCCCAATGAGCAGTTCTTC	CSVRAEDRPNEQFF
NA	NA	TRBV2	TRBJ1-2	TGTGCCAGCAGTGCGGCAGGAGGTGGCTACACCTTC	CASSAAGGGYTF
many	TRBD1	TRBV28	TRBJ2-2	TGTGCCAGCAGCACGGACCGGGACAGGGGTACCGGGGAGCTGTTTTTT	CASSTDRDRGTGELFF
few	NA	TRBV5-6	TRBJ1-1	TGTGCCAGCAGCTTGGCAGGGGCGTCTGAAGCTTTCTTT	CASSLAGASEAFF
many	TRBD1	TRBV4-3	TRBJ2-1	TGCGCCAGCAGCCTGGGGACAGGGGGGAGCAATGAGCAGTTCTTC	CASSLGTGGSNEQFF
many	TRBD1	TRBV7-9	TRBJ1-1	TGTGCCAGCAGCCGGGACAGTCAGCCCATTGCTTTCTTT	CASSRDSQPIAFF
NA	NA	TRBV15	TRBJ2-1	TGTGCCACCAGCGGCCTTAAGGCGGGACGTAGTGGTTACAATGAGCAGTTCTTC	CATSGLKAGRSGYNEQFF